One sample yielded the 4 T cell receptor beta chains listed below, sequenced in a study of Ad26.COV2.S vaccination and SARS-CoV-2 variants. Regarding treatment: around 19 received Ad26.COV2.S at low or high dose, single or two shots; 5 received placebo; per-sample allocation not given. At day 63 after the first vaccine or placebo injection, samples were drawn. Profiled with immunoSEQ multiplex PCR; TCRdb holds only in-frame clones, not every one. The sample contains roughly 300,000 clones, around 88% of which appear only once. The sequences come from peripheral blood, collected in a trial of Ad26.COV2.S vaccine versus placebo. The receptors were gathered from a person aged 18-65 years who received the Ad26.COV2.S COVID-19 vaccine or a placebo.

CDR3 coding DNA: TGTGCCAGCAGCTTAGTCCCGGGCGAGCAGTACTTC. The encoded protein is CASSLVPGEQYF. This chain uses TRBV7-2 with TRBJ2-7; D unresolved. This CDR3 has 12 residues. V gave up 1 base and J gave up 6 bases, with 7 bases separating them. Germline V gene sequence: CDR1 SGHTA, CDR2 FQGNSA.

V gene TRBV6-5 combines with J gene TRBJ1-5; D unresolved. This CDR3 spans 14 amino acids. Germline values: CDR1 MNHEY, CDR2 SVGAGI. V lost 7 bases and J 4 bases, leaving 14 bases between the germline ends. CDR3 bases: TGTGCCAGCACCCCCGGGCGGGTAAATCAGCCCCAGCATTTT. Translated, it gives CASTPGRVNQPQHF.

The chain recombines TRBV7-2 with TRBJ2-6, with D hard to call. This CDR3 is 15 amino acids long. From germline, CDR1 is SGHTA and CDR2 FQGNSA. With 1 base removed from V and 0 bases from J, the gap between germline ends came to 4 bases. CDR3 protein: CASSLVSSGANVLTF. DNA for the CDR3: TGTGCCAGCAGCTTAGTAAGCTCTGGGGCCAACGTCCTGACTTTC.

CDR3 bases: TGTGCCAGCAGTCTGACTAGCGGACTGTACAATGAGCAGTTCTTC. It codes for CASSLTSGLYNEQFF. V usage is TRBV6-2 or TRBV6-3 and J usage is TRBJ2-1; 9 bases align to TRBD2. The trim removed 5 bases at V and 4 bases at J, leaving 6 bases unmatched. This CDR3 comprises 15 residues. The germline V gene encodes CDR1 MNHEY and CDR2 SVGEGT.